This record covers a single T cell receptor (beta chain). This specimen belongs to a study of blood T cell repertoires in COVID-19. TCRdb's table, derived via immunoSEQ multiplex PCR, lists solely in-frame clones and lacks some. Of roughly 300,000 clones listed, about 81% are singletons. The CDR3 loop spans 14 amino acids. Germline V CDR1 and CDR2: MDHEN, SYDVKM. Between the trimmed V and J ends, which lost 2 bases and 6 bases, there was a span of 14 bases. This chain connects TRBV28 to TRBJ2-7; D is perhaps TRBD1 (5 bases). The clonotype originates from a human donor with COVID-19, enrolled during active disease. The donor label of this sample is uncertain. The sample consisted of peripheral blood. CDR3 region: CASSLVRWGAEQYF. CDR3 DNA: TGTGCCAGCAGTTTAGTTCGATGGGGCGCCGAGCAGTACTTC.